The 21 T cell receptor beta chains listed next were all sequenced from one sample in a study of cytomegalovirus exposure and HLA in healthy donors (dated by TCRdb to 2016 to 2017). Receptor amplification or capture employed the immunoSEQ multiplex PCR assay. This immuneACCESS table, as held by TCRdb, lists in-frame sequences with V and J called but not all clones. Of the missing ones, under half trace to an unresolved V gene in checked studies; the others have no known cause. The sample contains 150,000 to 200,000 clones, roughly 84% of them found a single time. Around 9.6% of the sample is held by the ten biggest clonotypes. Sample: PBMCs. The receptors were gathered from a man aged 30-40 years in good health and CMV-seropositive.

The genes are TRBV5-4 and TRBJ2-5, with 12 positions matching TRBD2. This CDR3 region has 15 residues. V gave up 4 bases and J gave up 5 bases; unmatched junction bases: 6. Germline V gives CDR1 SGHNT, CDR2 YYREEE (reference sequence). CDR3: CASSRRLAGAETQYF. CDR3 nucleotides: TGTGCCAGCAGCCGTAGACTAGCGGGAGCGGAGACCCAGTACTTC.

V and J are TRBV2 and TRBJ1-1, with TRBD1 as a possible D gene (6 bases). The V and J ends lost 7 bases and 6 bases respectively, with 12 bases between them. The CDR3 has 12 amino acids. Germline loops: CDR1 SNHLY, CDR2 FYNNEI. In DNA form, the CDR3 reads TGTGCCAGCACCGTGCACAGGGCTGAAGCTTTCTTT. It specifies CASTVHRAEAFF.

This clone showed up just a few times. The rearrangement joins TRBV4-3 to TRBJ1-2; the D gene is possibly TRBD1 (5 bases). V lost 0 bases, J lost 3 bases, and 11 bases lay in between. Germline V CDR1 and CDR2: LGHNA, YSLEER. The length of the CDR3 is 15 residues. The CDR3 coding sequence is TGCGCCAGCAGCCAAGAAACCAGGGTAGACTATGGCTACACCTTC. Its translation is CASSQETRVDYGYTF.

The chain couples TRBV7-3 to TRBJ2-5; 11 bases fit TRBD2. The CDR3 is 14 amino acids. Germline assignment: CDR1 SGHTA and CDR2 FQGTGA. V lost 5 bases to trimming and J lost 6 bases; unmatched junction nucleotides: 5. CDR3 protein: CASSLSGGAQTQYF. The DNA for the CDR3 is TGTGCCAGCAGCCTTAGCGGGGGGGCTCAGACCCAGTACTTC. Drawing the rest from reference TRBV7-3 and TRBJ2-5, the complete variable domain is GAGVSQTPSNKVTEKGKYVELRCDPISGHTALYWYRQSLGQGPEFLIYFQGTGAADDSGLPNDRFFAVRPEGSVSTLKIQRTERGDSAVYLCASSLSGGAQTQYFGPGTRLLVL.

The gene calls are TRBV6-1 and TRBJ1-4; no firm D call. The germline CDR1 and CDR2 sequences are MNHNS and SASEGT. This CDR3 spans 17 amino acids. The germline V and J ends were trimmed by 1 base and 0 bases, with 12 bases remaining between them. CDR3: CASSEDTDPATNEKLFF. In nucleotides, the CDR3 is TGTGCCAGCAGTGAAGATACAGACCCTGCAACTAATGAAAAACTGTTTTTT.

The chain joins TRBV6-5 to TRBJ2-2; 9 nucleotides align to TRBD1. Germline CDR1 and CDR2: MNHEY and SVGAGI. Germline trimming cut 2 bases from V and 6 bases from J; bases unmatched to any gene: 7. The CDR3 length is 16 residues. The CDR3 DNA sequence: TGTGCCAGCAGTTACGATGACAGGGGGTTAGCCGGGGAGCTGTTTTTT. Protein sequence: CASSYDDRGLAGELFF.

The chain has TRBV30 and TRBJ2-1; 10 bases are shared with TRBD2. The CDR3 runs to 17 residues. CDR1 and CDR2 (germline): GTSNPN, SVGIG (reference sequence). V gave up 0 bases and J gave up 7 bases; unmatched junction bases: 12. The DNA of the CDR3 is TGTGCCTGGAGTGTACACCCTACTAGCGGGGTTTTAAATGAGCAGTTCTTC. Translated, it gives CAWSVHPTSGVLNEQFF. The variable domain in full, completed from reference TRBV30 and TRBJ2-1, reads SQTIHQWPATLVQPVGSPLSLECTVEGTSNPNLYWYRQAAGRGLQLLFYSVGIGQISSEVPQNLSASRPQDRQFILSSKKLLLSDSGFYLCAWSVHPTSGVLNEQFFGPGTRLTVL.

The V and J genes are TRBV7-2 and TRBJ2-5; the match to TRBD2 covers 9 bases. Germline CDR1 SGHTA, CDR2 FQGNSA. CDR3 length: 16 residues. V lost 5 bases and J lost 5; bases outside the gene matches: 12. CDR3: CASSPRGGGAWETQYF. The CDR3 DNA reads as TGTGCCAGCAGCCCCAGGGGCGGGGGGGCGTGGGAGACCCAGTACTTC.

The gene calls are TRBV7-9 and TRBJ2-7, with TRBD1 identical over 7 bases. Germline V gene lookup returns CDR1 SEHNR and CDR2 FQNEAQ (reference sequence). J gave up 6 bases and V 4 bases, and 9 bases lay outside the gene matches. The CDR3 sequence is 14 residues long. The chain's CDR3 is CASSSTGTPTEQYF. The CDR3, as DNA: TGTGCCAGCAGCTCGACAGGGACCCCAACCGAGCAGTACTTC.

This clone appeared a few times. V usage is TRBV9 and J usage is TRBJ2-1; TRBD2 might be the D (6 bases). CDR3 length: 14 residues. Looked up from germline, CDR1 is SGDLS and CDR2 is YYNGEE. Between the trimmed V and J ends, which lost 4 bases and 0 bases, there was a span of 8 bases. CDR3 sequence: CASSPGDSYNEQFF. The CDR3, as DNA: TGTGCCAGCAGCCCGGGGGACTCCTACAATGAGCAGTTCTTC.

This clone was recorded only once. CDR3 in amino acids: CASKPGRDGEKLFF. As DNA, the CDR3 is TGTGCCAGCAAGCCAGGCAGGGATGGTGAAAAACTGTTTTTT. V usage is TRBV5-6 and J usage is TRBJ1-4; weak D call: TRBD1 (5 bases). Germline CDR1 reads SGHDT; CDR2 reads YYEEEE. V gave up 6 bases and J gave up 7 bases, with 16 bases separating them. The CDR3 spans 14 residues. The full variable domain, completed using reference TRBV5-6 and TRBJ1-4, is DAGVTQSPTHLIKTRGQQVTLRCSPKSGHDTVSWYQQALGQGPQFIFQYYEEEERQRGNFPDRFSGHQFPNYSSELNVNALLLGDSALYLCASKPGRDGEKLFFGSGTQLSVL.

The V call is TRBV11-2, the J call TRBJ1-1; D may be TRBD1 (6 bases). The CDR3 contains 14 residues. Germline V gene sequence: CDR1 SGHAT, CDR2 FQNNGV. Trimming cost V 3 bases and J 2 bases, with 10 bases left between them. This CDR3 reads CASSFGQSNTEAFF. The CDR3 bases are TGTGCCAGCAGCTTTGGACAGAGCAACACTGAAGCTTTCTTT.

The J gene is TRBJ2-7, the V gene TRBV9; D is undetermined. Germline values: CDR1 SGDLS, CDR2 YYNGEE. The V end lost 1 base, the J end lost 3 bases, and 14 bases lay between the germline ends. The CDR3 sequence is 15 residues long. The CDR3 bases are TGTGCCAGCAGCGTAACTCCAGAGGCGCACTACGAGCAGTACTTC. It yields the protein CASSVTPEAHYEQYF.

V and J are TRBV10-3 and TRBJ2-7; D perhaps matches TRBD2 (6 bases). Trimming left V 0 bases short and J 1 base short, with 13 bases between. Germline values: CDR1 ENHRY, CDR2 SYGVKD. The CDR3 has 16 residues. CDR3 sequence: CAISESLTGGSYEQYF. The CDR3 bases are TGTGCCATCAGTGAGTCTTTGACCGGGGGTTCCTACGAGCAGTACTTC.

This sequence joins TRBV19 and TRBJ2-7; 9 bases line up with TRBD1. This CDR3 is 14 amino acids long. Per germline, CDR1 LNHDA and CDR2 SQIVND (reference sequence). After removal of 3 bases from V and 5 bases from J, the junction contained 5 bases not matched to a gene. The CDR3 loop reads CASSIGTGSNEQYF. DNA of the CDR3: TGTGCCAGTAGTATTGGGACAGGGAGTAACGAGCAGTACTTC.

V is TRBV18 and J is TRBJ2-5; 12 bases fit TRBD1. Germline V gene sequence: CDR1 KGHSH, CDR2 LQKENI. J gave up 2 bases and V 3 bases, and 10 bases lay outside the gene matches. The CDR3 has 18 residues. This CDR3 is CASSPGDRGPGAQETQYF. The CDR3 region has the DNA TGTGCCAGCTCACCCGGGGACAGGGGGCCTGGGGCACAAGAGACCCAGTACTTC.

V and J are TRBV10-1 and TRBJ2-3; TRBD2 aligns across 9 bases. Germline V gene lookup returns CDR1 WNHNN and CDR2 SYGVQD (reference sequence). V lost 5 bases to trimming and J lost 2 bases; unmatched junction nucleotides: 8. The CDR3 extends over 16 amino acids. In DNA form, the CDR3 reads TGCGCCAGCAGTCCTGGGGTAGCGGGAGACACAGATACGCAGTATTTT. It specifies CASSPGVAGDTDTQYF.

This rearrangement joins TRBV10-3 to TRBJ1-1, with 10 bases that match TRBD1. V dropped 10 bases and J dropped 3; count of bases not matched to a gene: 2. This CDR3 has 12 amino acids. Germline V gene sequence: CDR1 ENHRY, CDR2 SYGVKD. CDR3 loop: CATGTGDTEAFF. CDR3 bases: TGTGCCACTGGGACAGGGGACACTGAAGCTTTCTTT.

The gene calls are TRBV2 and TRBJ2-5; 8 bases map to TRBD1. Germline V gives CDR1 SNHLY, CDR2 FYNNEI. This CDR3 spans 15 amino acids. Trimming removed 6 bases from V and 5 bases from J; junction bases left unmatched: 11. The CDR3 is CASRDRDRRAETQYF. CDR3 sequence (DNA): TGTGCCAGCAGGGACCGGGACAGGAGGGCGGAGACCCAGTACTTC.

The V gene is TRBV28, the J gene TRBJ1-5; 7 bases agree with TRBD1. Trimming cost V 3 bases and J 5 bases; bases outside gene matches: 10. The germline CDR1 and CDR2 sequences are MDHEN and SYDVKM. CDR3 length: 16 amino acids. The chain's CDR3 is CASSLWSGGDHQPQHF. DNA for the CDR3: TGTGCCAGCAGTTTGTGGTCAGGGGGAGACCATCAGCCCCAGCATTTT.

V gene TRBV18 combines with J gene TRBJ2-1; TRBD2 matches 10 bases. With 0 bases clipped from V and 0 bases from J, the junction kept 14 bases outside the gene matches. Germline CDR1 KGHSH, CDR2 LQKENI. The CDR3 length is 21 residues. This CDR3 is CASSPPNPWLAGAYSYNEQFF. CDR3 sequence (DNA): TGTGCCAGCTCACCACCGAATCCATGGCTAGCGGGAGCCTACTCCTACAATGAGCAGTTCTTC. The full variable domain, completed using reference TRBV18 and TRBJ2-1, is NAGVMQNPRHLVRRRGQEARLRCSPMKGHSHVYWYRQLPEEGLKFMVYLQKENIIDESGMPKERFSAEFPKEGPSILRIQQVVRGDSAAYFCASSPPNPWLAGAYSYNEQFFGPGTRLTVL.